Listed here are 23 T cell receptor beta chains from one sample, sequenced in a study of cytotoxic CD8 clonotypes in ibrutinib-treated CLL. Generated by immunoSEQ multiplex PCR, the TCRdb table keeps only in-frame clones and is missing some. The sample yields 40,000 to 60,000 clones, about half seen once. The sample here was PBMCs, taken after 12 months of ibrutinib treatment. These receptors were obtained from a human donor with chronic lymphocytic leukemia.

The table lists this clone with a few counts. V usage is TRBV7-2 and J usage is TRBJ2-2; 9 bases fit TRBD1. The CDR3 spans 17 residues. The junction had 7 bases not matched to a gene; V was cut back by 4 bases and J by 1 base. Germline V gene sequence: CDR1 SGHTA, CDR2 FQGNSA. The DNA of the CDR3 is TGTGCCAGCAGCTCGGCTAGACAGGGGGTGAACACCGGGGAGCTGTTTTTT. This translates into CASSSARQGVNTGELFF.

The rearrangement joins TRBV6-4 to TRBJ2-3, with 8 bases matching TRBD1. This CDR3 is 15 amino acids long. CDR1 and CDR2 from the germline V gene are MRHNA and SNTAGT. V shed 6 bases and J 2 bases; nucleotides not matched to a gene: 7. The CDR3 reads CASSDRGHNTDTQYF. CDR3 nucleotides: TGTGCCAGCAGCGACAGGGGTCATAACACAGATACGCAGTATTTT.

The J gene is TRBJ2-1, the V gene TRBV5-1; 10 bases agree with TRBD2. V gave up 4 bases and J gave up 2 bases; unmatched junction bases: 3. The CDR3 is 15 amino acids. Germline V lookup: CDR1 SGHRS, CDR2 YFSETQ. CDR3 loop: CASSETSGAYNEQFF. CDR3 coding DNA: TGCGCCAGCAGCGAAACTAGCGGGGCCTACAATGAGCAGTTCTTC.

The chain recombines TRBV28 with TRBJ1-2, with D hard to call. The length of the CDR3 is 11 residues. Germline V gives CDR1 MDHEN, CDR2 SYDVKM. Trimming stripped 11 bases from V and 4 bases from J, with 11 bases between. This chain's CDR3 is CACGLFYGYTF. In DNA, the CDR3 is TGTGCCTGTGGACTGTTCTATGGCTACACCTTC.

The chain is built from TRBV5-6 and TRBJ1-5, with 8 positions matching TRBD1. The V gene's germline CDR1 is SGHDT and CDR2 YYEEEE. The junction had 8 bases not matched to a gene; V was cut back by 2 bases and J by 7 bases. This CDR3 contains 15 residues. The CDR3 region has the DNA TGTGCCAGCAGCTTTCGGACAGGGAGTACCCAGCCCCAGCATTTT. Encoded protein: CASSFRTGSTQPQHF.

The chain has TRBV5-8 and TRBJ1-1; 8 bases match TRBD1. Germline V gene data show CDR1 as SGHTS and CDR2 as YDEGEE. This CDR3 is 16 amino acids long. V lost 2 bases, J lost 6 bases, and 12 bases stayed unmatched. CDR3 amino acids: CASSLVWGTQGAEAFF. CDR3 bases: TGTGCCAGCAGCTTAGTTTGGGGGACACAGGGGGCTGAAGCTTTCTTT. Full variable domain (remainder filled in from reference TRBV5-8 and TRBJ1-1): EAGVTQSPTHLIKTRGQQATLRCSPISGHTSVYWYQQALGLGLQFLLWYDEGEERNRGNFPPRFSGRQFPNYSSELNVNALELEDSALYLCASSLVWGTQGAEAFFGQGTRLTVV.

In its sample, this clone was seen a few times. The chain links TRBV5-1 to TRBJ2-1; 9 bases map to TRBD1. The CDR3 is made up of 17 amino acids. V lost 2 bases and J lost 6; bases outside the gene matches: 12. Germline-derived CDR1 and CDR2 are SGHRS and YFSETQ. As DNA, the CDR3 is TGCGCCAGCAGCTTCGCTTCCGGGGGACAGGGTCTCAATGAGCAGTTCTTC. Its translation: CASSFASGGQGLNEQFF. Full variable domain (remainder filled in from reference TRBV5-1 and TRBJ2-1): KAGVTQTPRYLIKTRGQQVTLSCSPISGHRSVSWYQQTPGQGLQFLFEYFSETQRNKGNFPGRFSGRQFSNSRSEMNVSTLELGDSALYLCASSFASGGQGLNEQFFGPGTRLTVL.

The chain links TRBV11-3 to TRBJ2-7; 7 bases are a match to TRBD1. This CDR3 region has 14 residues. CDR1 is SGHNT, CDR2 YENEEA, per germline. After removal of 3 bases from V and 1 base from J, the junction contained 3 bases not matched to a gene. CDR3: CASSLYRGSYEQYF. DNA for the CDR3: TGTGCCAGCAGCTTGTACAGGGGATCCTACGAGCAGTACTTC.

In its sample, this clone was seen a few times. V and J are TRBV7-2 and TRBJ2-5; D is undetermined. Germline V gene sequence: CDR1 SGHTA, CDR2 FQGNSA. The CDR3 has 13 residues. Trimming pared 9 bases from V and 6 bases from J, leaving 17 bases between. CDR3 in DNA: TGTGCCAGTAAGGAGTACAAGAGTCAGACCCAGTACTTC. As protein: CASKEYKSQTQYF.

Only a few counts were recorded for this clone. The rearrangement joins TRBV2 to TRBJ1-6; D call uncertain. The V end was cut by 8 bases, the J end by 14 bases, with 13 bases between. CDR1 is SNHLY and CDR2 is FYNNEI in the germline V gene. There are 11 residues in the CDR3. For the CDR3, the DNA is TGTGCCAGCGGCCGTGGGGTGGCCCTCCACTTT. It specifies CASGRGVALHF.

This sequence joins TRBV5-8 and TRBJ1-5; the D gene is possibly TRBD1 (6 bases). CDR1 is SGHTS and CDR2 is YDEGEE in the germline V gene. The CDR3 contains 16 residues. V was shortened by 3 bases and J by 3 bases, with 16 bases between the two germline ends. As DNA, the CDR3 is TGTGCCAGCAGCTCGGACCCGGGGACACACAATCAGCCCCAGCATTTT. Translated, it gives CASSSDPGTHNQPQHF. Based on the CDR3 plus reference TRBV5-8 and TRBJ1-5, the full variable domain is EAGVTQSPTHLIKTRGQQATLRCSPISGHTSVYWYQQALGLGLQFLLWYDEGEERNRGNFPPRFSGRQFPNYSSELNVNALELEDSALYLCASSSDPGTHNQPQHFGDGTRLSIL.

This clone is classed as medium-sized. The chain has TRBV28 and TRBJ2-7; D is possibly TRBD2 (6 bases). CDR3 length: 16 residues. The germline V gene has CDR1 MDHEN and CDR2 SYDVKM. V lost 6 bases and J lost 4, with 22 bases in between. The CDR3 sequence is CASSLQRGGMIYEQYF. The CDR3 coding sequence is TGTGCCAGCAGCCTCCAACGGGGCGGGATGATATACGAGCAGTACTTC.

The rearrangement uses TRBV4-3 and TRBJ1-4; tentatively, D is TRBD1 (6 bases). This CDR3 region has 19 residues. With 0 bases removed from V and 5 bases from J, the gap between germline ends came to 22 bases. Per the germline V gene, CDR1 is LGHNA and CDR2 is YSLEER. The chain's CDR3 is CASSQESAGLRGGNEKLFF. The CDR3 DNA sequence: TGCGCCAGCAGCCAAGAATCGGCCGGGCTAAGAGGGGGGAATGAAAAACTGTTTTTT.

The sample holds many counts of this clone. The chain employs TRBV29-1 and TRBJ1-1; D is undetermined. The germline V gene encodes CDR1 SQVTM and CDR2 ANQGSEA. With 1 base removed from V and 1 base from J, the gap between germline ends came to 10 bases. The CDR3 has 14 amino acids. Here the CDR3 reads CSVEGHPGNTEAFF. In nucleotides, the CDR3 is TGCAGCGTTGAAGGCCACCCTGGGAACACTGAAGCTTTCTTT. The whole variable domain, filled in from reference TRBV29-1 and TRBJ1-1, reads SAVISQKPSRDICQRGTSLTIQCQVDSQVTMMFWYRQQPGQSLTLIATANQGSEATYESGFVIDKFPISRPNLTFSTLTVSNMSPEDSSIYLCSVEGHPGNTEAFFGQGTRLTVV.

Points on this clone: The likely explanation is a read error, given a far larger clone one base away. This chain connects TRBV7-6 to TRBJ2-1; D uncertain. CDR3 size: 11 residues. Between the trimmed V and J ends, which lost 6 bases and 6 bases, there was a span of 6 bases. Looked up from germline, CDR1 is SGHVS and CDR2 is FNYEAQ. CDR3 protein: CASSRGNEQFF. CDR3 bases: TGTGCCAGCAGTCGCGGCAATGAGCAGTTCTTC.

This clone was observed a few times. V gene TRBV15 combines with J gene TRBJ2-1, with 9 bases matching TRBD2. The CDR3 runs to 17 residues. V was pared by 0 bases and J by 8 bases, with 11 bases of the junction left unmatched. Per the germline V gene, CDR1 is LNHNV and CDR2 is YYDKDF (reference sequence). CDR3 coding DNA: TGTGCCACCAGCAGAGAAAAGGGAGGCGGGAGGGTGGATGAGCAGTTCTTC. The encoded protein is CATSREKGGGRVDEQFF.

This clone appeared a few times. V and J are TRBV19 and TRBJ1-2; TRBD1 might be the D (6 bases). The CDR3 consists of 15 residues. The germline gives CDR1 LNHDA, CDR2 SQIVND (reference sequence). Trimming cost V 7 bases and J 0 bases, with 15 bases left between them. CDR3 coding DNA: TGTGCCAGTAACAACAGGGAAATCCCTAACTATGGCTACACCTTC. It codes for CASNNREIPNYGYTF.

This clone was found once. This chain links TRBV7-9 with TRBJ1-6, with D perhaps TRBD1 (5 bases). The CDR3 runs 15 residues. Germline V lookup: CDR1 SEHNR, CDR2 FQNEAQ (reference sequence). Trimming left V 4 bases short and J 10 bases short, with 17 bases between. The CDR3 DNA reads as TGTGCCAGCAGCTACGGGCCCGTAGGGGAATCACCCCTCCACTTT. It is translated as CASSYGPVGESPLHF. Complete variable domain (other parts from reference TRBV7-9 and TRBJ1-6): DTGVSQNPRHKITKRGQNVTFRCDPISEHNRLYWYRQTLGQGPEFLTYFQNEAQLEKSRLLSDRFSAERPKGSFSTLEIQRTEQGDSAMYLCASSYGPVGESPLHFGNGTRLTVT.

This clone was seen more than once but under ten times. The gene calls are TRBV9 and TRBJ1-2; D call uncertain. The CDR3 loop spans 13 amino acids. V gave up 0 bases and J gave up 2 bases, with 5 bases separating them. CDR1 SGDLS and CDR2 YYNGEE come from the germline V gene. CDR3 protein: CASSVAGNYGYTF. The DNA of the CDR3 is TGTGCCAGCAGCGTAGCGGGGAACTATGGCTACACCTTC.

J is TRBJ2-3 and V is TRBV28; 7 nucleotides line up with TRBD2. V trimming: 7 bases; J trimming: 5 bases; junction bases outside the gene matches: 12. CDR3 length: 15 amino acids. In germline, CDR1 is MDHEN, CDR2 SYDVKM. CDR3 protein: CASTSPASGKDTQYF. The CDR3 coding sequence is TGTGCCAGCACTAGCCCGGCTAGCGGAAAAGATACGCAGTATTTT.

This chain uses TRBV2 with TRBJ2-7; D unresolved. The germline V gene has CDR1 SNHLY and CDR2 FYNNEI. The CDR3 extends over 16 amino acids. V was trimmed by 6 bases and J by 3 bases, leaving 21 bases between them. In nucleotides, the CDR3 is TGTGCCAGCAGCCCAACTACAGTTTTCGCGATCTACGAGCAGTACTTC. Translation: CASSPTTVFAIYEQYF.

The genes are TRBV19 and TRBJ1-5; TRBD1 is a possible D gene (5 bases). This CDR3 has 14 residues. With 5 bases removed from V and 10 bases from J, the gap between germline ends came to 18 bases. Germline values: CDR1 LNHDA, CDR2 SQIVND (reference sequence). Here the CDR3 DNA reads TGTGCCAGTAGTTCCAAAGGACGGGACCGACCCCAGCATTTT. Translation: CASSSKGRDRPQHF. Full variable domain (outside the CDR3, taken from reference TRBV19 and TRBJ1-5): DGGITQSPKYLFRKEGQNVTLSCEQNLNHDAMYWYRQDPGQGLRLIYYSQIVNDFQKGDIAEGYSVSREKKESFPLTVTSAQKNPTAFYLCASSSKGRDRPQHFGDGTRLSIL.

The chain is built from TRBV7-9 and TRBJ2-7, with D hard to call. The CDR3 spans 13 residues. V was pared by 5 bases and J by 7 bases, with 15 bases between. Germline V gene lookup returns CDR1 SEHNR and CDR2 FQNEAQ (reference sequence). This chain's CDR3 is CASSRNSVEEQYF. The CDR3, as DNA: TGTGCCAGCAGCCGAAATTCCGTAGAGGAGCAGTACTTC.